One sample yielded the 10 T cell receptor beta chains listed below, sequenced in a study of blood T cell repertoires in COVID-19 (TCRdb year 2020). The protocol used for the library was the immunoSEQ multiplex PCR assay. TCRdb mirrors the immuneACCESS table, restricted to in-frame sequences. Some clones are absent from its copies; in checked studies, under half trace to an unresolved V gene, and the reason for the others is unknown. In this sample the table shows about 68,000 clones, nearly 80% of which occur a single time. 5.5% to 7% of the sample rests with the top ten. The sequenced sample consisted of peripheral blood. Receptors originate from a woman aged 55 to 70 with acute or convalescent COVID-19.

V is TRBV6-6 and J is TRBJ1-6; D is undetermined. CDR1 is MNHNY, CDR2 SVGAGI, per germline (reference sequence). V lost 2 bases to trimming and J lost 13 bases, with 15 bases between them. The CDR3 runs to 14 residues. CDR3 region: CASSYGPGNGPLHF. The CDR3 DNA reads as TGTGCCAGCAGTTACGGTCCGGGAAACGGGCCCCTCCACTTT.

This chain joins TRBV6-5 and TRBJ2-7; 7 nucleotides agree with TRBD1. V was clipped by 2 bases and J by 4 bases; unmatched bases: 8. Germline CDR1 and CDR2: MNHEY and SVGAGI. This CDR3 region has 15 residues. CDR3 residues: CASSYQPGQIYEQYF. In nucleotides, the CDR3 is TGTGCCAGCAGTTACCAACCGGGACAGATTTACGAGCAGTACTTC.

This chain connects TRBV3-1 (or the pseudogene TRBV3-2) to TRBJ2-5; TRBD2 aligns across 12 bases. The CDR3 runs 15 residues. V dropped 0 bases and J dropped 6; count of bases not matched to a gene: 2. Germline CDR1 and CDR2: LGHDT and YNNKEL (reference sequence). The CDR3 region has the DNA TGTGCCAGCAGCCAAGATACTAGCGGGGGGAAGACCCAGTACTTC. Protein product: CASSQDTSGGKTQYF.

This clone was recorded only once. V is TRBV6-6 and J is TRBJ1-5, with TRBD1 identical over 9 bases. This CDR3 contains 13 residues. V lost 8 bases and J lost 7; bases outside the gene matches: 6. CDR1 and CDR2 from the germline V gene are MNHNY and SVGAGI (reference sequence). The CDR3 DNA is TGTGCCAGCGGGACAGGGATCAGCCAGCCCCAGCATTTT. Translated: CASGTGISQPQHF.

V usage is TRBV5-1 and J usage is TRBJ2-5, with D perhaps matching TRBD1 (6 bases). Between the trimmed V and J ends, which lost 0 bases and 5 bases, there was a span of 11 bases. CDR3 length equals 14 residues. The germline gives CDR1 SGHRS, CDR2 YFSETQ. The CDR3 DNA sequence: TGCGCCAGCAGCTTGGAAGTAACAGGGGAGACCCAGTACTTC. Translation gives CASSLEVTGETQYF.

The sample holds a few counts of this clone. The CDR3 is CASSQGVHQVTEAFF. CDR3 sequence (DNA): TGTGCCAGCAGCCAAGGGGTCCATCAGGTCACTGAAGCTTTCTTT. The genes are TRBV14 and TRBJ1-1; D is ambiguous. V was trimmed by 1 base and J by 4 bases, leaving 13 bases between them. This CDR3 has 15 residues. Per germline, CDR1 SGHDN and CDR2 FVKESK.

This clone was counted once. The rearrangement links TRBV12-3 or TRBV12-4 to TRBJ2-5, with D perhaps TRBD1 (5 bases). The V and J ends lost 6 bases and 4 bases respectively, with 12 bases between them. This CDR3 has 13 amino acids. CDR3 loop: CASSLTGRETQYF. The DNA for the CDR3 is TGTGCCAGCAGCCTCACAGGACGAGAGACCCAGTACTTC.

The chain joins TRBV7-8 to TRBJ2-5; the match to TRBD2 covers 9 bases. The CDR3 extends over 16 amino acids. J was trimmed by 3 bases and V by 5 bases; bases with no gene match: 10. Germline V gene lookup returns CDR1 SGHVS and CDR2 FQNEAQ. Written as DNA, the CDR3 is TGTGCCAGCAGCAAAGGGCTAGCGGGGTTTGAAGAGACCCAGTACTTC. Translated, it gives CASSKGLAGFEETQYF.

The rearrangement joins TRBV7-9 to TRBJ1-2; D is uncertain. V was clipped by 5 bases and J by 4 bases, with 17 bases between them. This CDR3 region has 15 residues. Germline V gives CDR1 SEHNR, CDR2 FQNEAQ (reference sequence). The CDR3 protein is CASSRWEGGFYGYTF. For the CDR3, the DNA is TGTGCCAGCAGCCGTTGGGAGGGAGGTTTCTATGGCTACACCTTC.

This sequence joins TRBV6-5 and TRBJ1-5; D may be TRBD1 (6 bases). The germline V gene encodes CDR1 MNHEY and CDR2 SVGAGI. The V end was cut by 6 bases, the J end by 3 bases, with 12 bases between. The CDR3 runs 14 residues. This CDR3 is CASRPTGYNQPQHF. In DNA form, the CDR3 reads TGTGCCAGCAGACCGACAGGCTACAATCAGCCCCAGCATTTT.